This passage covers 31 T cell receptor beta chains from one sample sequenced in a study of CD8+ T cells in alopecia areata. Treatment described: oral pan-JAK inhibitor, 5-10 mg twice daily. Following extraction, RNA underwent reverse transcription to cDNA, which served as the sequencing template. Clones were read by immunoSEQ multiplex PCR, and TCRdb kept only the in-frame ones, dropping some. The sample has around 100,000 clones, about 44% seen once. Sequenced here: CD8+ T cells sorted from blood, sampled at week 24, from a patient treated with tofacitinib. The receptors come from a human donor with alopecia areata.

This clone came up a few times. The CDR3 is CAWSVQLGEETQYF. Written as DNA, the CDR3 is TGTGCCTGGAGTGTACAGTTAGGGGAAGAGACCCAGTACTTC. The chain recombines TRBV30 with TRBJ2-5, with a tentative D call TRBD1 (5 bases). Germline CDR1 and CDR2: GTSNPN and SVGIG (reference sequence). The length of the CDR3 is 14 residues. V shed 0 bases and J shed 3 bases, with 11 bases lying between them.

The CDR3 loop reads CASRVSGNTIYF. CDR3 coding DNA: TGTGCCAGCAGAGTTTCTGGAAACACCATATATTTT. This chain connects TRBV2 to TRBJ1-3; D gene uncertain. Germline V CDR1 and CDR2: SNHLY, FYNNEI. Trimming shortened V by 6 bases and J by 1 base, and 4 bases separated the two germline ends. The CDR3 consists of 12 residues. Full variable domain (missing parts from reference TRBV2 and TRBJ1-3): EPEVTQTPSHQVTQMGQEVILRCVPISNHLYFYWYRQILGQKVEFLVSFYNNEISEKSEIFDDQFSVERPDGSNFTLKIRSTKLEDSAMYFCASRVSGNTIYFGEGSWLTVV.

The V and J genes are TRBV4-3 and TRBJ1-1, with D perhaps TRBD1 (5 bases). CDR1 LGHNA and CDR2 YSLEER come from the germline V gene. The CDR3 extends over 15 amino acids. Trimming removed 4 bases at V and 7 bases at J, with 19 bases between. The CDR3 is CASSPSIAGRGEAFF. For the CDR3, the DNA is TGCGCCAGCAGCCCAAGTATAGCAGGGCGGGGTGAAGCTTTCTTT.

This clone turned up a few times. This rearrangement joins TRBV29-1 to TRBJ2-7, with D uncertain. The CDR3 totals 13 residues. Germline CDR1 reads SQVTM; CDR2 reads ANQGSEA. V was pared by 4 bases and J by 0 bases, with 10 bases between. CDR3 sequence reads: CSVAQPSSYEQYF. CDR3 in DNA: TGCAGCGTTGCCCAGCCGAGCTCCTACGAGCAGTACTTC.

This chain links TRBV6-1 with TRBJ2-7, with D tentatively TRBD2 (5 bases). The ends were cut back, 4 bases at V and 3 bases at J, with 10 bases in the middle. CDR3 length equals 13 residues. From germline, CDR1 is MNHNS and CDR2 SASEGT. The CDR3 loop reads CASSAQRVYEQYF. The CDR3 nucleotides are TGTGCCAGCAGTGCCCAGAGGGTCTACGAGCAGTACTTC.

This clone has only one observation. The chain recombines TRBV9 with TRBJ2-1; 8 bases map to TRBD2. Germline values: CDR1 SGDLS, CDR2 YYNGEE. This CDR3 comprises 19 residues. J lost 6 bases, V lost 3 bases, and 20 bases had no gene match. The CDR3 nucleotides are TGTGCCAGCAGCGAAAGCGGGGGAGCTAGCGGAAAGGGGGTCAATGAGCAGTTCTTC. It specifies CASSESGGASGKGVNEQFF.

The chain recombines TRBV7-2 with TRBJ2-7, with D tentatively TRBD1 (6 bases). The CDR3 has 13 residues. The V gene lost 8 bases and the J gene lost 6 bases, with 17 bases spanning the gap. Germline CDR1 is SGHTA and CDR2 is FQGNSA. CDR3 sequence reads: CASRLRGSGEQYF. CDR3 nucleotide sequence: TGTGCCAGCCGCCTCAGGGGCTCGGGCGAGCAGTACTTC.

A few counts support this clone. The chain joins TRBV6-5 to TRBJ1-4; D gene unclear. Germline assignment: CDR1 MNHEY and CDR2 SVGAGI. The CDR3 spans 14 residues. The V end was cut by 6 bases, the J end by 8 bases, with 16 bases between. The CDR3 nucleotides are TGTGCCAGCAGCCCGGCCCGGGCTGGGGAAAAACTGTTTTTT. This encodes CASSPARAGEKLFF.

The chain carries TRBV7-9 and TRBJ2-6, with TRBD2 matching 7 bases. Germline V gene sequence: CDR1 SEHNR, CDR2 FQNEAQ (reference sequence). The CDR3 length is 19 residues. With V trimmed by 10 bases and J by 0 bases, 18 bases remained unmatched. CDR3 sequence: CATQWLADIQSSGANVLTF. The CDR3 DNA follows: TGTGCCACCCAGTGGCTAGCGGATATCCAGAGCTCTGGGGCCAACGTCCTGACTTTC.

The chain carries TRBV20-1 and TRBJ2-7; D is perhaps TRBD2 (5 bases). CDR3 length: 11 amino acids. CDR1 and CDR2 from the germline V gene are DFQATT and SNEGSKA (reference sequence). Trimming pared 6 bases from V and 4 bases from J, leaving 10 bases between. This CDR3 reads CSAPGGYEQYF. As DNA, the CDR3 is TGCAGTGCCCCCGGCGGGTACGAGCAGTACTTC.

The J gene is TRBJ2-3, the V gene TRBV4-1; D ambiguous. The CDR3 has 15 residues. The germline CDR1 and CDR2 sequences are MGHRA and YSYEKL. The V gene lost 1 base and the J gene lost 6 bases, with 14 bases spanning the gap. The chain's CDR3 is CASSQADRPADTQYF. CDR3 coding DNA: TGCGCCAGCAGCCAAGCAGATCGGCCGGCGGATACGCAGTATTTT.

This clone was recorded a few times. This rearrangement joins TRBV7-6 to TRBJ2-3, with 9 bases matching TRBD2. Germline V gives CDR1 SGHVS, CDR2 FNYEAQ. The CDR3 length is 14 residues. Germline trimming cut 2 bases from V and 7 bases from J; bases unmatched to any gene: 4. CDR3 in DNA: TGTGCCAGCAGCTTATCTAGCGGGGTATATACGCAGTATTTT. It encodes CASSLSSGVYTQYF. Filled out from reference TRBV7-6 and TRBJ2-3, the complete variable domain reads GAGVSQSPRYKVTKRGQDVALRCDPISGHVSLYWYRQALGQGPEFLTYFNYEAQQDKSGLPNDRFSAERPEGSISTLTIQRTEQRDSAMYRCASSLSSGVYTQYFGPGTRLTVL.

This clone came up a few times. The chain uses TRBV29-1 and TRBJ2-7; D possibly corresponds to TRBD1 (8 bases). This CDR3 contains 13 residues. Germline V gene lookup returns CDR1 SQVTM and CDR2 ANQGSEA. V dropped 7 bases and J dropped 3 bases, with 16 bases sitting between them. CDR3 region: CSAQTGGDYEQYF. CDR3 bases: TGCAGCGCCCAAACAGGGGGGGACTACGAGCAGTACTTC.

The chain employs TRBV11-2 and TRBJ1-4; 7 bases line up with TRBD1. The germline V gene encodes CDR1 SGHAT and CDR2 FQNNGV. The length of the CDR3 is 14 residues. The V gene end was trimmed by 2 bases and the J gene end by 7 bases; junction bases not matched to a gene: 4. This chain's CDR3 is CASSLIQGSEKLFF. The CDR3 DNA follows: TGTGCCAGCAGCTTAATACAGGGGAGTGAAAAACTGTTTTTT.

This clone has only a few counts. J is TRBJ1-1 and V is TRBV7-9; D gene uncertain. The CDR3 contains 12 residues. V lost 1 base and J lost 5, with 5 bases in between. Germline values: CDR1 SEHNR, CDR2 FQNEAQ (reference sequence). CDR3 DNA: TGTGCCAGCAGCTTAGTTGTAACTGAAGCTTTCTTT. As protein: CASSLVVTEAFF.

This sequence joins TRBV2 and TRBJ2-7; TRBD2 might be the D (6 bases). V gave up 10 bases and J gave up 3 bases, with 22 bases separating them. The CDR3 spans 15 residues. Germline assignment: CDR1 SNHLY and CDR2 FYNNEI. The CDR3 bases are TGTGCCACCGCTCCGGGTGGCGGGGAGGTCTACGAGCAGTACTTC. Residues: CATAPGGGEVYEQYF.

This chain uses TRBV7-3 with TRBJ2-1; 10 nucleotides match TRBD2. The CDR3 loop spans 16 amino acids. CDR1 is SGHTA, CDR2 FQGTGA, per germline. Losses at the gene ends were 3 bases for V and 10 bases for J; bases not matched to a gene: 12. For the CDR3, the DNA is TGTGCCAGCAGCTTCATCAGCGGGAGGGCCGAAGGGGAGCAGTTCTTC. Its translation is CASSFISGRAEGEQFF.

The V call is TRBV6-1, the J call TRBJ2-7; 8 bases align to TRBD2. V dropped 1 base and J dropped 3; count of bases not matched to a gene: 11. Germline CDR1 and CDR2: MNHNS and SASEGT. CDR3 length equals 17 residues. CDR3 sequence (DNA): TGTGCCAGCAGTGAAGTATTTGGGGGTAGCGGGATCTACGAGCAGTACTTC. Its protein is CASSEVFGGSGIYEQYF.

This clone was recorded once. In DNA form, the CDR3 reads TGCAGCGTTGAAGGGGGTTCGGCGGGAGGCTACACCTTC. Amino acids: CSVEGGSAGGYTF. The rearrangement links TRBV29-1 to TRBJ1-2; D uncertain. CDR1 and CDR2 from the germline V gene are SQVTM and ANQGSEA. Between the trimmed V and J ends, which lost 1 base and 8 bases, there was a span of 14 bases. The CDR3 is made up of 13 amino acids.

The chain is built from TRBV4-2 and TRBJ2-1, with 7 positions matching TRBD2. From germline, CDR1 is LGHNA and CDR2 YNFKEQ. The J segment lost 6 bases and the V segment lost 5 bases, leaving 7 bases of the junction unmatched. The CDR3 has 14 amino acids. DNA for the CDR3: TGTGCCAGCAGCTCGGCGGGAGCCGGCAATGAGCAGTTCTTC. This codes for CASSSAGAGNEQFF.

The chain couples TRBV7-9 to TRBJ2-1; 10 bases agree with TRBD2. Germline CDR1 and CDR2: SEHNR and FQNEAQ (reference sequence). The CDR3 contains 13 residues. V lost 8 bases and J lost 5; bases outside the gene matches: 3. The CDR3: CASGTSEHNEQFF. DNA of the CDR3: TGTGCCAGCGGGACTAGCGAACACAATGAGCAGTTCTTC.

This clone has a handful of counts. The J gene is TRBJ2-1, the V gene TRBV11-2; 10 bases fit TRBD2. Germline CDR1 reads SGHAT; CDR2 reads FQNNGV. CDR3 length: 17 residues. V lost 3 bases, J lost 3 bases, and 8 bases stayed unmatched. The CDR3 nucleotides read TGTGCCAGCAGCTTCGGGCTAGCGGGAGATGGCTACAATGAGCAGTTCTTC. Its translation is CASSFGLAGDGYNEQFF.

The CDR3 is CASSYSPRPTDTQYF. The CDR3 region has the DNA TGTGCCAGCAGTTACTCCCCGCGGCCCACAGATACGCAGTATTTT. The chain employs TRBV6-5 and TRBJ2-3; no clear D gene. Trimming removed 0 bases at V and 2 bases at J, with 9 bases between. CDR1 MNHEY and CDR2 SVGAGI come from the germline V gene. The CDR3 runs 15 residues.

The chain is built from TRBV7-3 and TRBJ2-1, with D perhaps matching TRBD2 (5 bases). This CDR3 spans 13 amino acids. CDR1 is SGHTA, CDR2 FQGTGA, per germline. V lost 2 bases and J lost 6, with 8 bases in between. CDR3 nucleotides: TGTGCCAGCAGCTTAGGCCTAGCCAATGAGCAGTTCTTC. Protein sequence: CASSLGLANEQFF.

This clone was observed a single time. This chain joins TRBV9 and TRBJ1-4, with a possible D match to TRBD1 (6 bases). The length of the CDR3 is 15 residues. CDR1 SGDLS and CDR2 YYNGEE come from the germline V gene. V lost 3 bases to trimming and J lost 6 bases, with 15 bases between them. For the CDR3, the DNA is TGTGCCAGCAGCGGACGGGACACGCTTGATGAAAAACTGTTTTTT. It translates to CASSGRDTLDEKLFF. Drawing the rest from reference TRBV9 and TRBJ1-4, the complete variable domain is DSGVTQTPKHLITATGQRVTLRCSPRSGDLSVYWYQQSLDQGLQFLIQYYNGEERAKGNILERFSAQQFPDLHSELNLSSLELGDSALYFCASSGRDTLDEKLFFGSGTQLSVL.

The chain joins TRBV11-2 to TRBJ2-3; D not certain. In germline, CDR1 is SGHAT, CDR2 FQNNGV. The CDR3 is 12 residues long. V was pared by 5 bases and J by 8 bases, with 11 bases between. In DNA form, the CDR3 reads TGTGCCAGCAGCCCTAGGGTCGGTACGCAGTATTTT. Its translation is CASSPRVGTQYF. Complete variable domain (other parts from reference TRBV11-2 and TRBJ2-3): EAGVAQSPRYKIIEKRQSVAFWCNPISGHATLYWYQQILGQGPKLLIQFQNNGVVDDSQLPKDRFSAERLKGVDSTLKIQPAKLEDSAVYLCASSPRVGTQYFGPGTRLTVL.

This clone was counted a few times. The chain carries TRBV7-3 and TRBJ2-1; 7 nucleotides match TRBD2. The CDR3 covers 16 residues. Germline CDR1 is SGHTA and CDR2 is FQGTGA. With V trimmed by 5 bases and J by 8 bases, 15 bases remained unmatched. The CDR3: CASSLPGSGVEDEQFF. The CDR3 DNA reads TGTGCCAGCAGCCTTCCGGGCAGCGGGGTTGAGGATGAGCAGTTCTTC.

This chain joins TRBV5-6 and TRBJ2-7, with D unclear. V lost 0 bases and J 5 bases, leaving 6 bases between the germline ends. This CDR3 has 12 residues. Germline CDR1 and CDR2: SGHDT and YYEEEE. The CDR3: CASSLVGNEQYF. DNA for the CDR3: TGTGCCAGCAGCTTGGTTGGTAACGAGCAGTACTTC.

V and J are TRBV27 and TRBJ2-7, with D unresolved. Trimming cost V 7 bases and J 0 bases, with 19 bases left between them. From germline, CDR1 is MNHEY and CDR2 SMNVEV (reference sequence). This CDR3 region has 16 residues. CDR3 in DNA: TGTGCCAGCATAACCAGGAAAGAAGGGTACTCCTACGAGCAGTACTTC. It codes for CASITRKEGYSYEQYF.

This clone has only a few counts. The chain links TRBV11-2 to TRBJ2-4, with 9 bases that match TRBD1. V was pared by 5 bases and J by 7 bases, with 12 bases of the junction left unmatched. The germline gives CDR1 SGHAT, CDR2 FQNNGV. There are 16 residues in the CDR3. CDR3 amino acids: CASSAPRTGASNIQYF. CDR3 nucleotides: TGTGCCAGCAGCGCCCCCCGGACAGGGGCGAGCAACATTCAGTACTTC.

The J gene is TRBJ1-1, the V gene TRBV6-1, with a possible D match to TRBD1 (5 bases). V shed 7 bases and J shed 1 base, with 10 bases lying between them. There are 13 residues in the CDR3. Per the germline V gene, CDR1 is MNHNS and CDR2 is SASEGT. CDR3 nucleotides: TGTGCCAGCACCCGAGACAGGAACACTGAAGCTTTCTTT. This encodes CASTRDRNTEAFF.